Below, 27 T cell receptor beta chains from the same sample are listed, as sequenced in a study of T cell changes during pregnancy in multiple sclerosis. Clones were read by immunoSEQ multiplex PCR, and TCRdb kept only the in-frame ones, dropping some. The table shows about 60,000 clones, with roughly 92% occurring only once. The specimen comprised CD8+ T cells from peripheral blood mononuclear cells, sampled in the second trimester of pregnancy. All receptors come from a female donor with multiple sclerosis, enrolled in a pregnancy study.

The chain employs TRBV12-2 and TRBJ2-3; the table's D call, TRBD2, was not checked against the DNA. TRBV12-2 is a pseudogene. This CDR3 is 17 amino acids long. The CDR3 bases are TGTGCAAGTCGCTTACGCATGGCGCGGGAGATCACAGATACGCAGTATTTT. It yields the protein CASRLRMAREITDTQYF.

The chain carries TRBV29-1 and TRBJ1-4; the D gene is possibly TRBD1 (6 bases). The CDR3 runs to 13 residues. Germline V gene sequence: CDR1 SQVTM, CDR2 ANQGSEA. Trimming removed 2 bases at V and 7 bases at J, with 11 bases between. This CDR3 is CSVEQGNTEKLFF. For the CDR3, the DNA is TGCAGCGTTGAACAGGGGAACACTGAAAAACTGTTTTTT.

This chain links TRBV19 with TRBJ1-4, with TRBD1 matching over 7 bases. The CDR3 covers 14 residues. CDR1 is LNHDA, CDR2 SQIVND, per germline (reference sequence). Trimming took 6 bases from V and 10 from J; bases not matched to a gene: 11. The CDR3 protein is CASSNTGVFGKLFF. Written as DNA, the CDR3 is TGTGCCAGTAGCAATACAGGGGTGTTCGGAAAACTGTTTTTT.

The rearrangement uses TRBV25-1 and TRBJ1-6, with no clear D. Trimming cost V 1 base and J 0 bases, with 7 bases left between them. Per the germline V gene, CDR1 is MGHDK and CDR2 is SYGVNS. The CDR3 totals 16 residues. This CDR3 is CASSESGNSYNSPLHF. Written as DNA, the CDR3 is TGTGCCAGCAGTGAATCAGGAAACTCCTATAATTCACCCCTCCACTTT.

Written as DNA, the CDR3 is TGTGCCAGCAGTGTAGGGGCTTCAAACACCATATATTTT. It specifies CASSVGASNTIYF. V and J are TRBV2 and TRBJ1-3, with D possibly matching TRBD1 (5 bases). CDR1 SNHLY and CDR2 FYNNEI come from the germline V gene. V was shortened by 4 bases and J by 6 bases, with 10 bases between the two germline ends. This CDR3 contains 13 residues. The complete variable domain, with remaining parts taken from reference TRBV2 and TRBJ1-3, reads EPEVTQTPSHQVTQMGQEVILRCVPISNHLYFYWYRQILGQKVEFLVSFYNNEISEKSEIFDDQFSVERPDGSNFTLKIRSTKLEDSAMYFCASSVGASNTIYFGEGSWLTVV.

The chain uses TRBV5-1 and TRBJ2-1; possible D gene TRBD2, 6 bases. This CDR3 contains 12 residues. Looked up from germline, CDR1 is SGHRS and CDR2 is YFSETQ. The ends were cut back, 4 bases at V and 8 bases at J, with 10 bases in the middle. CDR3 sequence: CASSPGTYEQFF. The CDR3 bases are TGCGCCAGCAGCCCCGGGACTTATGAGCAGTTCTTC.

V gene TRBV9 combines with J gene TRBJ2-1, with D tentatively TRBD2 (6 bases). Deletions cut 3 bases from V and 6 bases from J, with 10 bases between. The CDR3 has 13 amino acids. The germline gives CDR1 SGDLS, CDR2 YYNGEE. CDR3 region: CASSGLDGNEQFF. The CDR3 nucleotides read TGTGCCAGCAGCGGACTAGATGGCAATGAGCAGTTCTTC.

Only one count was recorded for this clone. The chain joins TRBV7-9 to TRBJ1-1; TRBD1 aligns across 8 bases. The V and J ends lost 5 bases and 0 bases, in that order; junction bases with no gene match: 8. This CDR3 spans 16 amino acids. Germline CDR1 SEHNR, CDR2 FQNEAQ (reference sequence). This CDR3 is CASSEYRGMLNTEAFF. The CDR3 DNA follows: TGTGCCAGCAGCGAGTACAGGGGGATGTTGAACACTGAAGCTTTCTTT.

The V and J genes are TRBV7-9 and TRBJ1-2; unclear D gene. This CDR3 has 11 residues. Trimming left V 11 bases short and J 4 bases short, with 11 bases between. Germline V lookup: CDR1 SEHNR, CDR2 FQNEAQ (reference sequence). The CDR3 is CAVRTVYGYTF. CDR3 coding DNA: TGTGCCGTACGAACAGTCTATGGCTACACCTTC.

In DNA, the CDR3 is TGCGCCAGCAGCCGGGTCCTAGACGGAGGAAACATTCAGTACTTC. Translated, it gives CASSRVLDGGNIQYF. The rearrangement links TRBV4-1 to TRBJ2-4; possible D gene TRBD2, 5 bases. CDR1 and CDR2 (germline): MGHRA, YSYEKL. The CDR3 sequence is 15 residues long. Trimming pared 4 bases from V and 6 bases from J, leaving 16 bases between.

This clone has only one observation. The chain carries TRBV5-1 and TRBJ1-2; D ambiguous. Germline V CDR1 and CDR2: SGHRS, YFSETQ. The CDR3 loop spans 12 amino acids. V was pared by 5 bases and J by 7 bases, with 12 bases between. The CDR3 DNA follows: TGCGCCAGCAGGTCGTCAGTTACTGGCTACACCTTC. Translating it yields CASRSSVTGYTF.

The chain links TRBV4-1 to TRBJ2-7; 8 nucleotides agree with TRBD1. This CDR3 contains 14 residues. In germline, CDR1 is MGHRA, CDR2 YSYEKL. The V and J ends lost 4 bases and 1 base, in that order; junction bases with no gene match: 3. The CDR3 is CASSLQGASYEQYF. The CDR3 bases are TGCGCCAGCAGCCTGCAGGGGGCATCCTACGAGCAGTACTTC.

V gene TRBV15 combines with J gene TRBJ2-6, with D unclear. CDR1 LNHNV and CDR2 YYDKDF come from the germline V gene (reference sequence). The CDR3 loop spans 16 amino acids. The V gene lost 0 bases and the J gene lost 1 base, with 7 bases spanning the gap. The CDR3 loop is CATSRDRGSGANVLTF. The CDR3, as DNA: TGTGCCACCAGCAGAGATCGAGGTTCTGGGGCCAACGTCCTGACTTTC.

The V and J genes are TRBV27 and TRBJ2-3, with D hard to call. Germline CDR1 reads MNHEY; CDR2 reads SMNVEV (reference sequence). This CDR3 is 13 amino acids long. V lost 2 bases and J 1 base, leaving 4 bases between the germline ends. The CDR3 DNA reads as TGTGCCAGCAGTTTAGGGCGCACAGATACGCAGTATTTT. Translation gives CASSLGRTDTQYF.

The V gene is TRBV5-1, the J gene TRBJ1-4; D gene ambiguous. Germline V CDR1 and CDR2: SGHRS, YFSETQ. The CDR3 contains 14 residues. The V end lost 0 bases, the J end lost 8 bases, and 11 bases lay between the germline ends. The CDR3 reads CASSLGPGDEKLFF. The CDR3 DNA is TGCGCCAGCAGCTTGGGCCCGGGAGACGAAAAACTGTTTTTT.

The gene calls are TRBV6-4 and TRBJ2-7, with TRBD1 matching 9 bases. Unmatched junction bases numbered 12, after V lost 6 bases and J lost 6 bases. The CDR3 is 15 amino acids. CDR1 is MRHNA, CDR2 SNTAGT, per germline. The CDR3 loop reads CASSPEGQGVGEQYF. CDR3 nucleotides: TGTGCCAGCAGCCCTGAGGGACAGGGTGTCGGCGAGCAGTACTTC.

This sequence joins TRBV7-9 and TRBJ2-7, with D possibly being TRBD1 (6 bases). The germline CDR1 and CDR2 sequences are SEHNR and FQNEAQ (reference sequence). Trimming cost V 0 bases and J 5 bases, with 11 bases left between them. The CDR3 runs 14 residues. CDR3 protein: CASSLAQGMDEQYF. Here the CDR3 DNA reads TGTGCCAGCAGCTTAGCACAGGGCATGGACGAGCAGTACTTC.

The V call is TRBV11-2, the J call TRBJ2-4; TRBD2 aligns across 9 bases. The ends lost 3 bases at V and 7 bases at J; junction bases unmatched: 7. CDR1 and CDR2 from the germline V gene are SGHAT and FQNNGV. The CDR3 consists of 15 residues. CDR3 region: CASSLSLSGSNIQYF. The CDR3 bases are TGTGCCAGCAGCTTGTCCCTTAGCGGGAGTAACATTCAGTACTTC.

The V and J genes are TRBV28 and TRBJ1-1, with a possible D match to TRBD1 (5 bases). Trimming stripped 1 base from V and 4 bases from J, with 13 bases between. This CDR3 spans 15 amino acids. From germline, CDR1 is MDHEN and CDR2 SYDVKM. CDR3 residues: CASSLSGLGFTEAFF. The CDR3 coding sequence is TGTGCCAGCAGTTTATCAGGGTTGGGATTCACTGAAGCTTTCTTT.

The J gene is TRBJ2-5, the V gene TRBV27; weak D call: TRBD2 (6 bases). The CDR3 consists of 15 residues. The germline V gene has CDR1 MNHEY and CDR2 SMNVEV (reference sequence). V shed 3 bases and J shed 4 bases, with 15 bases lying between them. The CDR3 sequence is CASSFSGSYGETQYF. CDR3 bases: TGTGCCAGCAGTTTTTCCGGGAGCTACGGAGAGACCCAGTACTTC.

The chain recombines TRBV9 with TRBJ2-1; D ambiguous. Germline V gives CDR1 SGDLS, CDR2 YYNGEE. This CDR3 is 15 amino acids long. V lost 0 bases to trimming and J lost 0 bases, with 7 bases between them. The CDR3 DNA reads as TGTGCCAGCAGCGTAGCTGTATCCTCCTACAATGAGCAGTTCTTC. It encodes CASSVAVSSYNEQFF.

The rearrangement uses TRBV5-1 and TRBJ2-5; 8 bases are shared with TRBD2. This CDR3 is built from 16 residues. Germline CDR1 is SGHRS and CDR2 is YFSETQ. The ends lost 0 bases at V and 0 bases at J; junction bases unmatched: 4. CDR3 sequence: CASSLVLAAYQETQYF. The CDR3 DNA reads as TGCGCCAGCAGCTTGGTACTAGCGGCGTACCAAGAGACCCAGTACTTC.

The chain couples TRBV9 to TRBJ2-7; 9 bases align to TRBD1. This CDR3 is built from 14 residues. J was trimmed by 9 bases and V by 4 bases; bases with no gene match: 11. Germline V gives CDR1 SGDLS, CDR2 YYNGEE. CDR3 region: CASSSGQGGLGQYF. The CDR3 DNA sequence: TGTGCCAGCAGCTCGGGACAGGGAGGATTGGGGCAGTACTTC.

This clone was found once. J is TRBJ1-4 and V is TRBV19; 9 bases align to TRBD1. The trim removed 5 bases at V and 11 bases at J, leaving 12 bases unmatched. The CDR3 is made up of 15 amino acids. The germline gives CDR1 LNHDA, CDR2 SQIVND (reference sequence). CDR3 residues: CASSQETGGRGKLFF. The CDR3 DNA reads as TGTGCCAGTAGTCAGGAAACAGGGGGCCGCGGGAAACTGTTTTTT.

The chain recombines TRBV6-6 with TRBJ2-3, with D unresolved. The CDR3 is 14 amino acids. V was clipped by 1 base and J by 1 base, with 6 bases between them. CDR1 is MNHNY and CDR2 is SVGAGI in the germline V gene (reference sequence). This CDR3 reads CASSYLGRTDTQYF. Here the CDR3 DNA reads TGTGCCAGCAGTTACTTGGGCCGCACAGATACGCAGTATTTT.

This clone appeared a single time. The CDR3 bases are TGTGCCAGCAGTTTAAACCGGGAGGAGCAGTACTTC. It codes for CASSLNREEQYF. This chain joins TRBV28 and TRBJ2-7; D is perhaps TRBD2 (6 bases). CDR1 and CDR2 (germline): MDHEN, SYDVKM. Trimming shortened V by 2 bases and J by 7 bases, and 9 bases separated the two germline ends. The CDR3 sequence is 12 residues long. The variable domain in full, with the rest retrieved from reference TRBV28 and TRBJ2-7, is DVKVTQSSRYLVKRTGEKVFLECVQDMDHENMFWYRQDPGLGLRLIYFSYDVKMKEKGDIPEGYSVSREKKERFSLILESASTNQTSMYLCASSLNREEQYFGPGTRLTVT.

This chain uses TRBV27 with TRBJ2-3; a possible D gene is TRBD1 (5 bases). Trimming took 3 bases from V and 12 from J, leaving 13 bases between them. The germline gives CDR1 MNHEY, CDR2 SMNVEV (reference sequence). CDR3 length: 12 residues. This CDR3 reads CASSFDSQKQYF. For the CDR3, the DNA is TGTGCCAGCAGTTTCGACAGTCAGAAACAGTATTTT.